A selection of T cell receptor beta chains follows, all from one sample in a study of shared clonotypes between healthy human individuals. Data came from immunoSEQ multiplex PCR; TCRdb stores just in-frame clones and leaves some out. Found here are approximately 500,000 clones, roughly 80% of them singletons; the top ten hold 9.5% to 15%. The sample taken for sequencing was PBMCs. Every receptor here comes from a woman aged 40 to 50 in good health. Some clones in this sample may be carry-over from other donors' samples. Each CDR3 is given with its conserved first and last residue. The D gene is left open where the match is weak. Clone sizes are given selectively: once, few, many, or a class where the clone is expanded.

j_gene,v_gene,abundance,d_gene,CDR3aa,CDR3nt
TRBJ2-7,TRBV7-6,.,.,CASSPDLGGNSYEQYF,TGTGCCAGCAGCCCAGACTTAGGCGGTAACTCCTACGAGCAGTACTTC
TRBJ2-5,TRBV19,.,TRBD1,CASSIGTGGGETQYF,TGTGCCAGTAGCATCGGGACAGGGGGCGGCGAGACCCAGTACTTC
TRBJ2-1,TRBV11-2,.,.,CASSPGRVANEQFF,TGTGCCAGCAGCCCAGGGCGGGTAGCTAATGAGCAGTTCTTC
TRBJ2-5,TRBV19,.,.,CASSMRVRTQETQYF,TGTGCCAGTAGTATGAGAGTGCGGACCCAAGAGACCCAGTACTTC
TRBJ2-2,TRBV4-3,few,.,CASSQDRDTGELFF,TGCGCCAGCAGCCAAGACAGAGACACCGGGGAGCTGTTTTTT
TRBJ2-5,TRBV27,.,TRBD1,CASKEWQGAQETQYF,TGTGCCAGCAAGGAGTGGCAGGGGGCGCAGGAGACCCAGTACTTC
TRBJ2-1,TRBV7-9,.,TRBD2,CASSIGLAGWGYNEQFF,TGTGCCAGCAGCATAGGGTTAGCGGGGTGGGGTTACAATGAGCAGTTCTTC
TRBJ2-1,TRBV6-4,.,.,CASSDSVDGVWNEQFF,TGTGCCAGCAGTGACTCGGTGGACGGGGTGTGGAATGAGCAGTTCTTC
TRBJ2-2,TRBV29-1,.,TRBD1,CSATGVSNTGELFF,TGCAGCGCGACAGGGGTGTCGAACACCGGGGAGCTGTTTTTT
TRBJ1-2,TRBV10-3,.,.,CAIKGLSGYTF,TGTGCCATCAAGGGGTTGAGTGGCTACACCTTC
TRBJ2-5,TRBV5-8,few,TRBD1,CASSYGTGGQETQYF,TGTGCCAGCAGCTACGGGACAGGGGGACAAGAGACCCAGTACTTC
TRBJ2-1,TRBV5-1,.,.,CASSLDGSSYNEQFF,TGCGCCAGCAGTTTAGACGGGAGCTCCTACAATGAGCAGTTCTTC
TRBJ2-2,TRBV11-2,.,TRBD2,CASSRSGTSENTGELFF,TGTGCCAGCAGCCGTTCCGGGACTAGCGAGAACACCGGGGAGCTGTTTTTT
TRBJ2-1,TRBV10-2,.,.,CASQAAGRGEQFF,TGCGCCAGCCAAGCAGCCGGAAGAGGTGAGCAGTTCTTC
TRBJ2-7,TRBV19,.,TRBD1,CASSRQGTYEQYF,TGTGCCAGTAGTCGACAGGGAACCTACGAGCAGTACTTC
TRBJ1-1,TRBV28,.,.,CASRGLNTEAFF,TGTGCCAGCAGGGGACTGAACACTGAAGCTTTCTTT
TRBJ1-3,TRBV28,few,.,CASTGGGLLKTGNTIYF,TGTGCCAGCACCGGAGGCGGACTGCTTAAAACGGGAAACACCATATATTTT
TRBJ2-7,TRBV4-3,.,TRBD1,CASSQERPGTGDEQYF,TGCGCCAGCAGCCAAGAGCGACCCGGGACAGGGGATGAGCAGTACTTC
TRBJ2-2,TRBV29-1,.,.,CSVSSWGTGELFF,TGCAGCGTGAGCTCCTGGGGGACCGGGGAGCTGTTTTTT
TRBJ2-2,TRBV5-1,.,.,CASSLAARGELFF,TGCGCCAGCAGCTTGGCCGCCCGCGGGGAGCTGTTTTTT
TRBJ1-3,TRBV30,.,.,CALTRESLAGNTIYF,TGTGCCTTAACTAGGGAGAGCTTGGCCGGAAACACCATATATTTT
TRBJ2-7,TRBV5-6,few,.,CASSAGLGYEQYF,TGTGCCAGCAGCGCAGGCTTGGGCTACGAGCAGTACTTC
TRBJ2-2,TRBV5-1,.,.,CASSFLRERNTGELFF,TGCGCCAGCAGCTTTCTGCGGGAACGAAACACCGGGGAGCTGTTTTTT
TRBJ2-1,TRBV7-9,once,TRBD2,CASSSIAGGTSGNNEQFF,TGTGCCAGCAGCTCAATTGCGGGAGGGACTAGCGGGAACAATGAGCAGTTCTTC
TRBJ2-7,TRBV5-1,.,TRBD2,CASSFSGTIYEQYF,TGCGCCAGCAGCTTTAGCGGGACAATCTACGAGCAGTACTTC
TRBJ2-1,TRBV7-9,once,.,CASSLSAATINEQFF,TGTGCCAGCAGCTTATCGGCTGCTACAATCAATGAGCAGTTCTTC
TRBJ2-7,TRBV18,.,.,CASSEGVPYEQYF,TGTGCCAGCTCAGAGGGGGTCCCCTACGAGCAGTACTTC
TRBJ2-7,TRBV5-4,.,TRBD1,CASSSKLGQGPYEQYF,TGTGCCAGCAGCTCAAAGTTGGGACAGGGGCCCTACGAGCAGTACTTC
TRBJ2-1,TRBV19,.,.,CASSMGLLNDEQFF,TGTGCCAGTAGTATGGGGCTCCTCAACGATGAGCAGTTCTTC
TRBJ1-2,TRBV11-2,.,.,CASSLVTGPTQGYTF,TGTGCCAGCAGCTTAGTTACAGGGCCTACGCAGGGCTACACCTTC
TRBJ2-1,TRBV6-5,few,.,CASSSTSRHAFF,TGTGCCAGCAGTTCAACTAGTCGTCACGCGTTCTTC
TRBJ2-5,TRBV18,.,.,CASSPRQVDGETQYF,TGTGCCAGCTCACCACGACAGGTGGACGGAGAGACCCAGTACTTC
TRBJ2-6,TRBV4-3,.,.,CASSQVGGSGANVLTF,TGCGCCAGCAGCCAAGTGGGCGGATCTGGGGCCAACGTCCTGACTTTC
TRBJ2-7,TRBV29-1,.,TRBD2,CSVGAGGVQYF,TGCAGCGTTGGCGCGGGAGGGGTTCAGTACTTC
TRBJ2-7,TRBV15,.,.,CATSREVALTYEQYF,TGTGCCACCAGCAGAGAGGTAGCGCTGACCTACGAGCAGTACTTC
TRBJ1-1,TRBV2,.,.,CASSEEGRVPEAFF,TGTGCCAGCAGTGAAGAGGGGCGAGTGCCTGAAGCTTTCTTT
TRBJ2-2,TRBV5-1,.,.,CASSLVLGLNTGELFF,TGCGCCAGCAGCTTGGTGTTGGGCCTGAACACCGGGGAGCTGTTTTTT
TRBJ2-7,TRBV5-1,.,TRBD2,CASSLRTSVSSYEQYF,TGCGCCAGCAGCCTAAGGACTAGCGTAAGCTCCTACGAGCAGTACTTC
TRBJ2-7,TRBV7-8,.,.,CASSLGGVLYEQYF,TGTGCCAGCAGCTTAGGGGGGGTCCTTTACGAGCAGTACTTC
TRBJ2-3,TRBV4-1,.,.,CASSQAKWDASTDTQYF,TGCGCCAGCAGCCAAGCCAAGTGGGACGCTAGCACAGATACGCAGTATTTT
TRBJ2-7,TRBV19,.,TRBD2,CASSISAGVPEQYF,TGTGCCAGTAGTATTTCAGCGGGAGTGCCCGAGCAGTACTTC
TRBJ2-5,TRBV6-1,.,TRBD2,CASSQLAGDSETQYF,TGTGCCAGCAGTCAGCTAGCGGGAGATTCTGAGACCCAGTACTTC
TRBJ2-5,TRBV5-1,.,.,CASSLEEGVRETQYF,TGCGCCAGCAGCTTGGAGGAAGGGGTAAGGGAGACCCAGTACTTC
TRBJ2-1,TRBV7-9,.,.,CASSKGVEYNEQFF,TGTGCCAGCAGCAAGGGGGTGGAATACAATGAGCAGTTCTTC
TRBJ1-5,TRBV28,.,.,CASSTNRVGRDQPQHF,TGTGCCAGCAGTACTAACAGGGTAGGTAGGGATCAGCCCCAGCATTTT
TRBJ2-1,TRBV19,.,TRBD2,CASTPGLASSNEQFF,TGTGCCAGTACCCCGGGACTAGCGAGTTCGAATGAGCAGTTCTTC
TRBJ1-1,TRBV7-3,.,.,CASSLRIDTRAFF,TGTGCCAGCAGCTTAAGGATTGACACTAGAGCTTTCTTT